The 9 T cell receptor beta chains below all came from one sample that was sequenced in a study of low-dose radiotherapy and immunotherapy resistance in tumors. Both TCRalpha and TCRbeta chains were reverse transcribed with V-gene-specific primers. Amplification, which lasted roughly 20 PCR cycles, used a constant-region primer and V-primer adapter to amplify TCRs. TCRdb re-analysed the reads in MiXCR, keeping a single row per CDR3 protein. The sample carries some 100,000 distinct CDR3 sequences, around a fifth recorded once. Documented time point: after trial treatment. The treatment was: LDRT plus nivolumab, ipilimumab, low-dose cyclophosphamide and aspirin (RACIN trial). The material sequenced was PBMCs, taken after low-dose radiotherapy plus immunotherapy. Receptors originate from a female donor with ovarian cancer.

In regard to this clonotype: One base away lies a much larger clone, so this may be a sequencing read error. This chain connects TRBV7-2 to TRBJ2-2; the D gene is possibly TRBD1 (6 bases). Germline V gives CDR1 SGHTA, CDR2 FQGNSA. This CDR3 has 13 residues. V was trimmed by 5 bases and J by 6 bases, leaving 10 bases between them. As DNA, the CDR3 is TGTGCCAGCAGCCCCGACAGGCCCGGGGAGCTGTTTTTT. Encoded protein: CASSPDRPGELFF.

This clonotype was observed many times. V and J are TRBV19 and TRBJ2-2; 9 nucleotides align to TRBD1. The germline CDR1 and CDR2 sequences are LNHDA and SQIVND (reference sequence). The CDR3 has 16 amino acids. J was trimmed by 3 bases and V by 3 bases; bases with no gene match: 5. The CDR3 spells CASSMGTGWHTGELFF. The CDR3 DNA is TGTGCCAGTAGTATGGGGACAGGGTGGCACACCGGGGAGCTGTTTTTT.

This clonotype was observed many times. This chain connects TRBV19 to TRBJ1-6; TRBD1 matches 8 bases. The CDR3 is made up of 15 amino acids. Trimming removed 10 bases from V and 2 bases from J; junction bases left unmatched: 7. Germline loops: CDR1 LNHDA, CDR2 SQIVND (reference sequence). The CDR3 here is CATQHRGTYNSPLHF. The CDR3 DNA is TGTGCCACCCAGCACAGGGGGACCTATAATTCACCCCTCCACTTT.

The chain links TRBV7-8 to TRBJ2-1; D is unclear. CDR3 size: 16 residues. The V gene's germline CDR1 is SGHVS and CDR2 FQNEAQ. Trimming removed 6 bases from V and 7 bases from J, with 22 bases in between. CDR3 residues: CASSSKPGTVLNEQFF. CDR3 in DNA: TGTGCCAGCAGTTCGAAGCCGGGTACCGTATTAAATGAGCAGTTCTTC.

This clonotype was counted at least ten times. This chain connects TRBV29-1 to TRBJ2-5, with 11 bases that match TRBD2. V shed 2 bases and J 4 bases; nucleotides not matched to a gene: 3. The CDR3 sequence is 14 residues long. Germline V gene data show CDR1 as SQVTM and CDR2 as ANQGSEA. CDR3 bases: TGCAGCGTTGAATATACTAGCGGGAGAGAGACCCAGTACTTC. Residues: CSVEYTSGRETQYF.

This clonotype was recorded a few times. The CDR3: CSVPGQGVADTQYF. For the CDR3, the DNA is TGCAGCGTTCCGGGACAGGGGGTGGCAGATACGCAGTATTTT. The V gene is TRBV29-1, the J gene TRBJ2-3, with TRBD1 matching 11 bases. In germline, CDR1 is SQVTM, CDR2 ANQGSEA. V shed 5 bases, J shed 4 bases, and the junction held 5 bases outside the gene matches. The CDR3 is made up of 14 amino acids.

The V call is TRBV2, the J call TRBJ2-5, with 11 bases lining up with TRBD2. CDR1 and CDR2 (germline): SNHLY, FYNNEI. The CDR3 runs 18 residues. Losses at the gene ends were 5 bases for V and 4 bases for J; bases not matched to a gene: 15. The CDR3 bases are TGTGCCAGCAGTCCTCGACTAGCGGGGTCCACCGGGCGAGAGACCCAGTACTTC. It is translated as CASSPRLAGSTGRETQYF.

This clonotype was counted a few times. A read error likely explains this, since a far larger clone differs by one base. The V gene is TRBV11-2, the J gene TRBJ2-1; 11 positions match TRBD1. The CDR3 has 15 residues. The germline CDR1 and CDR2 sequences are SGHAT and FQNNGV. Unmatched junction bases numbered 12, after V lost 7 bases and J lost 10 bases. The CDR3 here is CASTLGQGGPYEQFF. For the CDR3, the DNA is TGTGCCAGCACCTTGGGACAGGGGGGCCCCTACGAGCAGTTCTTC.

This clonotype was recorded a few times. V and J are TRBV12-3 or TRBV12-4 and TRBJ1-1; the D is unclear. V lost 1 base and J 3 bases, leaving 6 bases between the germline ends. This CDR3 has 13 amino acids. The chain's CDR3 is CASSLVFDTEAFF. In nucleotides, the CDR3 is TGTGCCAGCAGTTTAGTGTTCGACACTGAAGCTTTCTTT.